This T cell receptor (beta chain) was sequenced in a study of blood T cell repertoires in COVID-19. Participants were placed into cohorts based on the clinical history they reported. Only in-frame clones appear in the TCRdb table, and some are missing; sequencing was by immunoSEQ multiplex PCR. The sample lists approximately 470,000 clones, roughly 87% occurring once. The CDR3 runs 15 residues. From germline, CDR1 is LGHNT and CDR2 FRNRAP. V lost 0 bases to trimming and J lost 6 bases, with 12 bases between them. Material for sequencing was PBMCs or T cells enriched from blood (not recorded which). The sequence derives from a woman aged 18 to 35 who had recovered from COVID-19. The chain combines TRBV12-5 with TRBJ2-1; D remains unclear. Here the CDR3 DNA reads TGTGCTAGTGGTTTGGTACTGTCAAGGAGCAATGAGCAGTTCTTC. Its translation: CASGLVLSRSNEQFF.